This T cell receptor (beta chain) is from a study of cytomegalovirus exposure and HLA in healthy donors. Looking at the study overall: In an earlier analysis, 95 million to 140 million unique TCR beta sequences were found from some 200 million T cells.

Whole-study findings and limits: Another analysis was done later, and it associated roughly 15,000 TCR beta sequences with HLA alleles at 0.05 false discovery rate. Sequencing likely produced, as an artifact, a cluster of highly shared sequence variants. Follow-up analysis later connected one missense variant in DCLRE1C with trimming of TCR beta V- and J-genes.

Trimming took 2 bases from V and 1 from J, leaving 6 bases between them. CDR3 length: 14 amino acids. Germline V gives CDR1 LNHDA, CDR2 SQIVND (reference sequence). Points on this clone: Its target is unknown.

Primers for the PCR totalled 60 Vbeta and 13 Jbeta. This table comes from immunoSEQ multiplex PCR, and its TCRdb copy is limited to in-frame clones, with some not included. The table records about 130,000 clones, 70% to 90% of them present only once. Sequenced material: PBMCs. The chain is built from TRBV19 and TRBJ1-5, with TRBD1 as a possible D gene (5 bases). This sequence originates from a woman aged 40 to 49 in good health and CMV-seropositive. CDR3 DNA: TGTGCCAGTAGTATACAGGGAAGCAATCAGCCCCAGCATTTT. It encodes CASSIQGSNQPQHF.